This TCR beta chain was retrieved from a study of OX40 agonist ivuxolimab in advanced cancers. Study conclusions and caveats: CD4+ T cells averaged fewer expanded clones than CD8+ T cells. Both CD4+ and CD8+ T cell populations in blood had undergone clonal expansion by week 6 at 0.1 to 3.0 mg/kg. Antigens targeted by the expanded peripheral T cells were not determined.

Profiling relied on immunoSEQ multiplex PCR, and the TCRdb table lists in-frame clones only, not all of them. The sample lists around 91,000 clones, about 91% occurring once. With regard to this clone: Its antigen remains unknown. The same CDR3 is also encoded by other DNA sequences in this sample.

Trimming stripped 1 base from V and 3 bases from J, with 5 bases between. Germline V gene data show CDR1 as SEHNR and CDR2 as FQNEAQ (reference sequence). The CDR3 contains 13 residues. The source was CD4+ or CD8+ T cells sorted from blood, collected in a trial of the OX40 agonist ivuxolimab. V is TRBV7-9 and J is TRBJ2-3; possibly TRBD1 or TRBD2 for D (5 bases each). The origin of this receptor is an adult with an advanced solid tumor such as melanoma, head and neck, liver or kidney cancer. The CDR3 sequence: CASSLGGTDTQYF. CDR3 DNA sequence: TGTGCCAGCAGCTTAGGGGGGACAGATACGCAGTATTTT.